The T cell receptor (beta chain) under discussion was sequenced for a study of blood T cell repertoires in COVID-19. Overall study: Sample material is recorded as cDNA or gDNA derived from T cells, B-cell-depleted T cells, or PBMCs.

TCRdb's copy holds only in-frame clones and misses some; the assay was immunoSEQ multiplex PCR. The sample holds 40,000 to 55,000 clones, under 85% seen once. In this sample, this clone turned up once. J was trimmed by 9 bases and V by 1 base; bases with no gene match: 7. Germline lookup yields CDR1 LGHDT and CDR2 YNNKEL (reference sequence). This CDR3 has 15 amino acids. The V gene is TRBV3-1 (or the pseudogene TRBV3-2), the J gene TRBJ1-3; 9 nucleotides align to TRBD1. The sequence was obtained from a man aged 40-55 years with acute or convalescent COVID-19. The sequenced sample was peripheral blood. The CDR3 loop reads CASSQGGTGYGTIYF. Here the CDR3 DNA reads TGTGCCAGCAGCCAAGGTGGGACAGGGTATGGCACCATATATTTT.